This TCR beta chain appears in the sequencing data of a study of brain T cells in children with intractable seizures. Using immunoSEQ multiplex PCR, the repertoire was profiled, and TCRdb retains in-frame clones only, with some absent. The sample has hundreds of thousands of clones; nearly 95% are singletons. The time point denotes: blood from clinic visit 5 months post-surgery; TSC patient then seizure free. The specimen was peripheral blood, collected about 5 months after surgery. This TCR came from a boy younger than two with tuberous sclerosis and intractable seizures.

This CDR3 reads CASRRVAPETQYF. CDR3 nucleotides: TGTGCCAGCAGACGGGTGGCCCCGGAGACCCAGTACTTC. This chain links TRBV12-3 or TRBV12-4 with TRBJ2-5; D not resolved. Trimming cost V 6 bases and J 5 bases, with 13 bases left between them. This CDR3 comprises 13 residues.